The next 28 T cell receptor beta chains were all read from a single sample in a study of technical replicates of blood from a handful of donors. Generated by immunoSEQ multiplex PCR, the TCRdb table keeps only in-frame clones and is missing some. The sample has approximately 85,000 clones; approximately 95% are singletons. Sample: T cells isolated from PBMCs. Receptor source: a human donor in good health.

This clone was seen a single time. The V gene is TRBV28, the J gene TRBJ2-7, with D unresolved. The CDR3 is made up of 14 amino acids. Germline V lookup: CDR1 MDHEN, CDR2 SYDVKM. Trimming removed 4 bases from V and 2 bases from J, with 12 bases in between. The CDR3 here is CASSSPSGPYEQYF. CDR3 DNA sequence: TGTGCCAGCAGTTCCCCCTCGGGTCCCTACGAGCAGTACTTC.

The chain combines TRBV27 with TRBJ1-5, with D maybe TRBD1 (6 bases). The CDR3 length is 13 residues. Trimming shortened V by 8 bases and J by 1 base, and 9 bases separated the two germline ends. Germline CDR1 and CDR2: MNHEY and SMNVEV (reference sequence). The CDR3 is CASGGQSNQPQHF. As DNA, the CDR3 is TGTGCCAGCGGAGGACAGAGCAATCAGCCCCAGCATTTT.

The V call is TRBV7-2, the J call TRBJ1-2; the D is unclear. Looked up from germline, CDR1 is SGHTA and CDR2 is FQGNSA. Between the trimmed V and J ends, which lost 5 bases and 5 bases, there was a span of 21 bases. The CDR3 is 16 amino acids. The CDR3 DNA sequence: TGTGCCAGCAGCATTAGCTGGTCGGAGAGCCCATATGGCTACACCTTC. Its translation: CASSISWSESPYGYTF.

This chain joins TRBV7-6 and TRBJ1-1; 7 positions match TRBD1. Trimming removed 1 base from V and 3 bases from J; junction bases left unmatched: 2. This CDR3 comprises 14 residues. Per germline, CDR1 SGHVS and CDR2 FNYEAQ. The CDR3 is CASSLGQGDTEAFF. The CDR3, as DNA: TGTGCCAGCAGCTTAGGGCAGGGGGACACTGAAGCTTTCTTT.

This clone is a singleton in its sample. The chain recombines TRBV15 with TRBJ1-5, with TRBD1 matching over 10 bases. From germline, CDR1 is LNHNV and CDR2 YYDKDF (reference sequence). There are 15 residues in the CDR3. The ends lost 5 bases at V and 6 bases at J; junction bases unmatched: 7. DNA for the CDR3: TGTGCCACCAGCGTTGGGACAGGGGTCCCTCAGCCCCAGCATTTT. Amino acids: CATSVGTGVPQPQHF.

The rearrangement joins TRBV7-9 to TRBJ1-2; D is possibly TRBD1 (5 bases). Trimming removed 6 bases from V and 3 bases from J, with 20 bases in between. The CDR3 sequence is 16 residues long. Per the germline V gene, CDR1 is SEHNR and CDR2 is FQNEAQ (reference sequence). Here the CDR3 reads CASRTYYGGVDYGYTF. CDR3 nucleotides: TGTGCCAGCAGAACCTATTATGGGGGGGTGGACTATGGCTACACCTTC.

The CDR3 protein is CASSSTGPFRGDGYTF. The DNA of the CDR3 is TGTGCCAGCAGTTCGACAGGGCCATTCCGGGGTGATGGCTACACCTTC. This chain uses TRBV6-5 with TRBJ1-2; 7 nucleotides match TRBD1. The CDR3 has 16 amino acids. Trimming at V came to 4 bases and at J to 6 bases, leaving 14 bases not matched to a gene. CDR1 is MNHEY, CDR2 SVGAGI, per germline.

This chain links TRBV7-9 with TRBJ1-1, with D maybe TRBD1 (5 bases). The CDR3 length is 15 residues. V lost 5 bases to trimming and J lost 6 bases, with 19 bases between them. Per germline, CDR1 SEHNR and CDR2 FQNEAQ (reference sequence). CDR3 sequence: CASSQSGGGMPEAFF. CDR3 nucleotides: TGTGCCAGCAGCCAGTCCGGGGGTGGAATGCCTGAAGCTTTCTTT.

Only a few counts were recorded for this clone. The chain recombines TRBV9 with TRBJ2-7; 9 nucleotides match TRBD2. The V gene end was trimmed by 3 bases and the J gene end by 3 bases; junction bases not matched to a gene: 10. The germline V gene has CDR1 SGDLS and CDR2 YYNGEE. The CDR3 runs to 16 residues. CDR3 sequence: CASSEASGIIGYEQYF. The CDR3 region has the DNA TGTGCCAGCAGCGAGGCTAGCGGGATCATAGGCTACGAGCAGTACTTC.

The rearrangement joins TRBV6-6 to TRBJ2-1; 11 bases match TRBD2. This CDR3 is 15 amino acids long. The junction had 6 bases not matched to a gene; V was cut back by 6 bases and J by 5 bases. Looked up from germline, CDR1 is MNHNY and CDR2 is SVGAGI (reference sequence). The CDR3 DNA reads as TGTGCCAGCAGAAGAGTACTAGCGGGGGACAATGAGCAGTTCTTC. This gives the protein CASRRVLAGDNEQFF.

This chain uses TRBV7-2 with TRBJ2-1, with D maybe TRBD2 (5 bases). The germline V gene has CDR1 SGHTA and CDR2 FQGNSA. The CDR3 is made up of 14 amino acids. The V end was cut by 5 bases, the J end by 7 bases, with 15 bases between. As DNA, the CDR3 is TGTGCCAGCAGCCCTAGGGAGTTGGGGAATGAGCAGTTCTTC. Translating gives CASSPRELGNEQFF.

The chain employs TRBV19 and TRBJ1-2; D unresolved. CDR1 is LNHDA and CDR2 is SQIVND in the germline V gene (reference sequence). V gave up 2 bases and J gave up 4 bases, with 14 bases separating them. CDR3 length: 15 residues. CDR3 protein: CASSISVRNLYGYTF. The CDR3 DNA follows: TGTGCCAGTAGTATATCGGTCAGGAACCTCTATGGCTACACCTTC.

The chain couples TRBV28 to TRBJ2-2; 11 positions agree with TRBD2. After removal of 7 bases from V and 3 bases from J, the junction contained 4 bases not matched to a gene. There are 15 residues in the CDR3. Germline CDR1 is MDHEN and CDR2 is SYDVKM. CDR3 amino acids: CASMRTSGYTGELFF. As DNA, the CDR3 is TGTGCCAGCATGCGGACTAGCGGGTACACCGGGGAGCTGTTTTTT.

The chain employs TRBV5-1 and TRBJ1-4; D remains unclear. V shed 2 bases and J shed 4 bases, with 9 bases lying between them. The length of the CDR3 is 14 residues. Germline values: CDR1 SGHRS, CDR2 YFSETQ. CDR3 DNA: TGCGCCAGCAGCTTTATGACGGGTAATGAAAAACTGTTTTTT. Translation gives CASSFMTGNEKLFF.

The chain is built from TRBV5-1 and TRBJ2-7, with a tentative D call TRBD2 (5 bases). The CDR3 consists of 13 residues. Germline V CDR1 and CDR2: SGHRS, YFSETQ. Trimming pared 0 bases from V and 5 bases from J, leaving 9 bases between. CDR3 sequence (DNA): TGCGCCAGCAGCTTGGTTTTGGGAGACGAGCAGTACTTC. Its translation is CASSLVLGDEQYF. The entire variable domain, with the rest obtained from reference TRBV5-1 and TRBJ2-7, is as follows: KAGVTQTPRYLIKTRGQQVTLSCSPISGHRSVSWYQQTPGQGLQFLFEYFSETQRNKGNFPGRFSGRQFSNSRSEMNVSTLELGDSALYLCASSLVLGDEQYFGPGTRLTVT.

CDR3 amino acids: CASSSGQDSRNYGYTF. In DNA, the CDR3 is TGTGCCAGCAGCTCAGGACAGGACTCTCGGAACTATGGCTACACCTTC. The rearrangement joins TRBV5-4 to TRBJ1-2, with 7 positions matching TRBD1. This CDR3 region has 16 residues. J gave up 2 bases and V 3 bases, and 10 bases lay outside the gene matches. Germline lookup yields CDR1 SGHNT and CDR2 YYREEE (reference sequence).

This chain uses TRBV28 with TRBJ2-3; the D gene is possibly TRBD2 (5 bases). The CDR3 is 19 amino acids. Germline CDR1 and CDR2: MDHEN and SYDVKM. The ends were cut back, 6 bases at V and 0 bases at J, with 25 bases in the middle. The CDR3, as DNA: TGTGCCAGCAGGAGTTTAGGAAGGGATGTAGCGACTAGCACAGATACGCAGTATTTT. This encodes CASRSLGRDVATSTDTQYF. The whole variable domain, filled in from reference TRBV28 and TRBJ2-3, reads DVKVTQSSRYLVKRTGEKVFLECVQDMDHENMFWYRQDPGLGLRLIYFSYDVKMKEKGDIPEGYSVSREKKERFSLILESASTNQTSMYLCASRSLGRDVATSTDTQYFGPGTRLTVL.

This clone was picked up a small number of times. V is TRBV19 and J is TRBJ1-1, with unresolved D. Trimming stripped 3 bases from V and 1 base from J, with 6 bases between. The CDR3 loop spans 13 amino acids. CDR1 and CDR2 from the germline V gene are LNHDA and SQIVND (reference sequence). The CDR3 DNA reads TGTGCCAGTAGTATTTCAGGGAACACTGAAGCTTTCTTT. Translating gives CASSISGNTEAFF.

In DNA form, the CDR3 reads TGTGCCGGTGCAGGGTTCTATGGCTACACCTTC. It translates to CAGAGFYGYTF. V usage is TRBV19 and J usage is TRBJ1-2; possible D gene TRBD1, 5 bases. The CDR3 runs 11 residues. V lost 11 bases and J 4 bases, leaving 11 bases between the germline ends. Germline V lookup: CDR1 LNHDA, CDR2 SQIVND (reference sequence).

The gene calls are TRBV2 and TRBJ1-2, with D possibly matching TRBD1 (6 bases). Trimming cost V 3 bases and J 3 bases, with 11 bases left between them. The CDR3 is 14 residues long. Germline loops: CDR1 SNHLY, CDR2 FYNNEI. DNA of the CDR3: TGTGCCAGCAGTGACCAGGGGAGCCACTATGGCTACACCTTC. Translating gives CASSDQGSHYGYTF.

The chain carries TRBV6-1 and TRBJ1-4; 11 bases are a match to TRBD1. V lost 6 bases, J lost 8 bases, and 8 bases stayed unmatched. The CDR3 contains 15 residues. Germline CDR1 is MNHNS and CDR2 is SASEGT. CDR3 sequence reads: CASRTGTGGLEKLFF. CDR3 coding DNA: TGTGCCAGCAGAACCGGGACAGGGGGGTTGGAAAAACTGTTTTTT.

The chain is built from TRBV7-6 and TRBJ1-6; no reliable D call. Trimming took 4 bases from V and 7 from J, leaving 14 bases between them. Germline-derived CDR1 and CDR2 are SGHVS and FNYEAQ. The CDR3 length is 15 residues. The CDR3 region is CASSYDINLNSPLHF. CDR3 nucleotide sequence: TGTGCCAGCAGCTACGACATTAATCTGAATTCACCCCTCCACTTT.

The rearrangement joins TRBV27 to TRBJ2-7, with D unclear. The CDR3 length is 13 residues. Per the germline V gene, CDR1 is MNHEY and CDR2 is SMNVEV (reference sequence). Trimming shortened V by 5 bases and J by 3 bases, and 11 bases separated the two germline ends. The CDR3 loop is CASSLDLGYEQYF. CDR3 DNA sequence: TGTGCCAGCAGTCTAGACCTGGGCTACGAGCAGTACTTC.

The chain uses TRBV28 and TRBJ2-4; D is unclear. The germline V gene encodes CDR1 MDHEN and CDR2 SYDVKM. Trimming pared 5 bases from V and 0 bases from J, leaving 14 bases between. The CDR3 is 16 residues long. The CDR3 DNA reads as TGTGCCAGCAGTCTCGCCTACGAATTAGCCAAAAACATTCAGTACTTC. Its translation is CASSLAYELAKNIQYF.

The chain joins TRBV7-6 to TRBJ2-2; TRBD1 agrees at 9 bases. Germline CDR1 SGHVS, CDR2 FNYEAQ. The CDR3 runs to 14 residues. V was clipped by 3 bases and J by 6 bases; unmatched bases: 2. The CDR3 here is CASSFDRGAGELFF. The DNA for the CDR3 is TGTGCCAGCAGCTTCGACAGGGGGGCCGGGGAGCTGTTTTTT.

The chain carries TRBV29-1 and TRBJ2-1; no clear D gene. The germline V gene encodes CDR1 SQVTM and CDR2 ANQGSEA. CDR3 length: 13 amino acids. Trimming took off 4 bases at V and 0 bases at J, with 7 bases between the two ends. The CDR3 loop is CSVAYSSYNEQFF. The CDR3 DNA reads TGCAGCGTTGCTTATAGCTCCTACAATGAGCAGTTCTTC.

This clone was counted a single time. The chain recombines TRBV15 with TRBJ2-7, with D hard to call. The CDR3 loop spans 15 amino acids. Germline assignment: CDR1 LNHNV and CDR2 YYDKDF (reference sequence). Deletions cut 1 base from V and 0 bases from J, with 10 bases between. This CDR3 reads CATSRAEWSSYEQYF. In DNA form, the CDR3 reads TGTGCCACCAGCAGAGCGGAATGGAGCTCCTACGAGCAGTACTTC.

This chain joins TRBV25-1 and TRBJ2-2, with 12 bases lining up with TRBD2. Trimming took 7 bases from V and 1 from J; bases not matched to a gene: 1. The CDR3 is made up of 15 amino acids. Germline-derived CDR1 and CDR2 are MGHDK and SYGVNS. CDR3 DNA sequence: TGTGCCAGCACGGGACTAGCGGGGAACACCGGGGAGCTGTTTTTT. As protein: CASTGLAGNTGELFF. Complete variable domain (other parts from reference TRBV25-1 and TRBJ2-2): EADIYQTPRYLVIGTGKKITLECSQTMGHDKMYWYQQDPGMELHLIHYSYGVNSTEKGDLSSESTVSRIRTEHFPLTLESARPSHTSQYLCASTGLAGNTGELFFGEGSRLTVL.